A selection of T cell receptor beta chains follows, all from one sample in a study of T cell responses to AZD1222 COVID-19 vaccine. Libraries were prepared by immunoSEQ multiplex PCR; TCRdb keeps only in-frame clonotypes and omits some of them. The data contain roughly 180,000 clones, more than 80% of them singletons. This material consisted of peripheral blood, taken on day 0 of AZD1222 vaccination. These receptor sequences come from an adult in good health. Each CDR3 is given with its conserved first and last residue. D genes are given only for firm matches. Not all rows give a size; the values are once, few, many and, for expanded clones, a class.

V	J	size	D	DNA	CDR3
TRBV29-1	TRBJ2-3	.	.	TGCAGCGTTGAAGATCGGGTAGATACGCAGTATTTT	CSVEDRVDTQYF
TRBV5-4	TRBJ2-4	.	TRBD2	TGTGCCAGCAGGGCGGGGGGGGACAAAAACATTCAGTACTTC	CASRAGGDKNIQYF
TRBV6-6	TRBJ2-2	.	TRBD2	TGTGCCAGCAGTCCCATTCCTAGCGGGGTGACGAACACCGGGGAGCTGTTTTTT	CASSPIPSGVTNTGELFF
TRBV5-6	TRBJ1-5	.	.	TGTGCCAGCAGCTTGGGCGTCGGTAGCAATCAGCCCCAGCATTTT	CASSLGVGSNQPQHF
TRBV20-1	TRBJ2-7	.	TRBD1	TGCAGTGCTAGTTTATTAGGGGACAGGGTAAACTACGAGCAGTACTTC	CSASLLGDRVNYEQYF
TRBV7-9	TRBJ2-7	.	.	TGTGCCAGCAGCGCTATTACAGGGTTCGAGCAGTACTTC	CASSAITGFEQYF
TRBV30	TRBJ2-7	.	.	TGTGCCTGGAAAAGGAGGGGGCTTGGTTACGAGCAGTACTTC	CAWKRRGLGYEQYF
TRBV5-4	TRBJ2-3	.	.	TGTGCCAGCAGCTTGGAAGGGACTAGCACAGATACGCAGTATTTT	CASSLEGTSTDTQYF
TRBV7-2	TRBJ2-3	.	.	TGTGCCAGCAGCTGGGCGGGGCAGAAATACACAGATACGCAGTATTTT	CASSWAGQKYTDTQYF
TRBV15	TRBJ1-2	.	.	TGTGCCACCAGCAGAGATGAAGCGCCCGTGGACACCTTC	CATSRDEAPVDTF
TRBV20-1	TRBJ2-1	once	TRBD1	TGTAAGGGACAGGCTAACAATGAGCAGTTCTTC	CKGQANNEQFF
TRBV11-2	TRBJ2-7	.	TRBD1	TGTGCCAGCAGCTTAGATTTGGGACAGGGGCGCGAGCAGTACTTC	CASSLDLGQGREQYF
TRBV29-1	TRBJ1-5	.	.	TGCAGCGTTGAAGTCGGAGGAGCCAACTATCAGCCCCAGCATTTT	CSVEVGGANYQPQHF
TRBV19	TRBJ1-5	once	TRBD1	TGTGCCAGTAGCTCCCCGGGACAGGGGAATCAGCCCCAGCATTTT	CASSSPGQGNQPQHF